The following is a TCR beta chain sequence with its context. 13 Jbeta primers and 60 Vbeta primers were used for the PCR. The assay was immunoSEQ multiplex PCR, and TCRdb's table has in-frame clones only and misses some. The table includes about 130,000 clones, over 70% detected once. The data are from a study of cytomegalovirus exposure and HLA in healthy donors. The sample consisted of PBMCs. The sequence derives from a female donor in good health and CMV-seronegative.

As DNA, the CDR3 is TGTGCCAGCATACGGGACAGATATAATTCACCCCTCCACTTT. Translation: CASIRDRYNSPLHF. The rearrangement uses TRBV2 and TRBJ1-6, with TRBD1 matching 7 bases. V lost 7 bases and J lost 4; bases outside the gene matches: 4. The germline CDR1 and CDR2 sequences are SNHLY and FYNNEI. This CDR3 contains 14 residues.